The source of this TCR beta chain is a study of shared clonotypes between healthy human individuals. Background on the study: Three CD4 naive, three CD4 memory, two CD8 naive and one CD8 memory plate were used per donor.

V dropped 4 bases and J dropped 0 bases, with 8 bases sitting between them. CDR3 length: 14 residues. Germline loops: CDR1 SGHRS, CDR2 YFSETQ. Here immunoSEQ multiplex PCR was the method, and the copy in TCRdb shows in-frame clones only, minus some. The repertoire has hundreds of thousands of clones, 73% of them found once; the top ten carry around 1.8%. With respect to this clone: Its antigen remains unidentified.

Study results and caveats: Tissue TCR repertoires likely differ from these blood-only repertoires. Relative to clonotypes present in all four donors, those not shared had lower generation probabilities. Shared clonotypes: approximately 4.5% naive CD4, around 3.5% naive CD8, about 2.5% memory CD4, over 0.3% memory CD8.

The J gene is TRBJ2-1, the V gene TRBV5-1; D is ambiguous. The sequence was obtained from a woman aged 25 to 39 in good health. The sequencing sample was made of memory CD4+ T cells sorted from blood. Regarding subset: CD45RA-negative fraction. Here the CDR3 DNA reads TGCGCCAGCAGCGTTCTGAGCTCCTACAATGAGCAGTTCTTC. It specifies CASSVLSSYNEQFF.